This entry lists 18 T cell receptor beta chains sequenced from one sample in a study of identical twins. Each CDR3 protein gets one entry after TCRdb re-called the 5' RACE reads with MiXCR. The table has some 250,000 distinct CDR3 sequences, approximately 11% seen once. The sample was also reused in another study, on yellow fever vaccine responses in identical twins.

Sequencing was done on a sample of memory (CD45RO+) T cells sorted from blood. These receptor sequences come from a woman between 18 and 29 years old in good health.

V usage is TRBV20-1 and J usage is TRBJ2-3; D is unresolved. Looked up from germline, CDR1 is DFQATT and CDR2 is SNEGSKA (reference sequence). This CDR3 spans 13 amino acids. V was cut by 5 bases and J by 8 bases, with 17 bases left in between. This CDR3 is CSAPGGPLGTQYF. The CDR3 DNA sequence: TGCAGTGCTCCCGGCGGTCCCCTGGGTACGCAGTATTTT.

V is TRBV4-2 and J is TRBJ2-5; TRBD2 agrees at 8 bases. V lost 0 bases, J lost 4 bases, and 10 bases stayed unmatched. CDR3 length: 17 amino acids. The germline CDR1 and CDR2 sequences are LGHNA and YNFKEQ. The CDR3 loop is CASSQESSSGRGETQYF. As DNA, the CDR3 is TGTGCCAGCAGCCAAGAATCCTCTAGCGGGCGGGGAGAGACCCAGTACTTC.

This clonotype was detected a few times. The genes are TRBV7-2 and TRBJ2-2; D uncertain. V lost 5 bases, J lost 4 bases, and 14 bases lay in between. Germline CDR1 SGHTA, CDR2 FQGNSA. The CDR3 contains 15 residues. CDR3 sequence reads: CASSQRAVGTGELFF. The CDR3 coding sequence is TGTGCCAGCAGCCAACGGGCGGTCGGCACCGGGGAGCTGTTTTTT.

This clonotype has a handful of counts. The V call is TRBV29-1, the J call TRBJ1-1, with D tentatively TRBD1 (5 bases). V was cut by 2 bases and J by 8 bases, with 15 bases left in between. This CDR3 has 13 amino acids. The V gene's germline CDR1 is SQVTM and CDR2 ANQGSEA. The chain's CDR3 is CSVEPAGAREAFF. The CDR3 nucleotides read TGCAGCGTTGAACCAGCCGGGGCCCGGGAAGCTTTCTTT. Combining the CDR3 with reference TRBV29-1 and TRBJ1-1 gives the whole variable domain SAVISQKPSRDICQRGTSLTIQCQVDSQVTMMFWYRQQPGQSLTLIATANQGSEATYESGFVIDKFPISRPNLTFSTLTVSNMSPEDSSIYLCSVEPAGAREAFFGQGTRLTVV.

The chain carries TRBV28 and TRBJ1-1; D may be TRBD1 (6 bases). CDR3 length: 14 amino acids. The V end was cut by 6 bases, the J end by 3 bases, with 14 bases between. Germline V gene data show CDR1 as MDHEN and CDR2 as SYDVKM. The CDR3 sequence is CASSYEGGHTEAFF. The CDR3 coding sequence is TGTGCCAGCAGCTATGAAGGGGGGCACACTGAAGCTTTCTTT.

This chain uses TRBV20-1 with TRBJ2-3; TRBD2 agrees at 7 bases. Germline V gives CDR1 DFQATT, CDR2 SNEGSKA (reference sequence). The CDR3 has 13 residues. The V gene end was trimmed by 6 bases and the J gene end by 3 bases; junction bases not matched to a gene: 6. This CDR3 reads CSAIGLETDTQYF. CDR3 nucleotides: TGCAGTGCAATTGGACTAGAAACAGATACGCAGTATTTT.

The V gene is TRBV18, the J gene TRBJ2-7; no firm D call. Germline values: CDR1 KGHSH, CDR2 LQKENI. Trimming cost V 0 bases and J 6 bases, with 12 bases left between them. This CDR3 contains 14 residues. The CDR3 sequence is CASSPPAYTVEQYF. DNA of the CDR3: TGTGCCAGCTCACCACCGGCGTACACAGTCGAGCAGTACTTC.

This clonotype showed up just a few times. The chain joins TRBV7-2 to TRBJ2-7, with no clear D. Germline assignment: CDR1 SGHTA and CDR2 FQGNSA. CDR3 length: 12 amino acids. V was clipped by 5 bases and J by 3 bases, with 8 bases between them. The CDR3 nucleotides are TGTGCCAGCAGCCCGACGAACTACGAGCAGTACTTC. Protein sequence: CASSPTNYEQYF.

The sample holds many counts of this clonotype. This chain connects TRBV20-1 to TRBJ2-1, with 12 bases aligning to TRBD2. Germline CDR1 is DFQATT and CDR2 is SNEGSKA (reference sequence). The V gene end was trimmed by 2 bases and the J gene end by 5 bases; junction bases not matched to a gene: 4. The CDR3 is 15 residues long. The CDR3: CSARPSGGDDNEQFF. DNA for the CDR3: TGCAGTGCTAGACCTAGCGGGGGGGATGACAATGAGCAGTTCTTC.

There are many counts of this clonotype. V gene TRBV28 combines with J gene TRBJ1-2; tentatively, D is TRBD1 (5 bases). V was pared by 5 bases and J by 4 bases, with 8 bases between. Per the germline V gene, CDR1 is MDHEN and CDR2 is SYDVKM. CDR3 size: 12 residues. CDR3 sequence: CASSQTAYGYTF. Written as DNA, the CDR3 is TGTGCCAGCAGTCAGACAGCCTATGGCTACACCTTC.

This clonotype showed up many times. V is TRBV27 and J is TRBJ2-7; D possibly corresponds to TRBD2 (7 bases). CDR1 is MNHEY and CDR2 is SMNVEV in the germline V gene (reference sequence). This CDR3 comprises 15 residues. V lost 5 bases and J 2 bases, leaving 16 bases between the germline ends. The CDR3 bases are TGTGCCAGCAGTACCCGGGGGGCGGCGCCCTACGAGCAGTACTTC. This sequence encodes CASSTRGAAPYEQYF.

CDR3: CATSVGKGEQYF. The DNA for the CDR3 is TGTGCCACCTCAGTGGGAAAGGGAGAGCAGTACTTC. This rearrangement joins TRBV15 to TRBJ2-7; no firm D call. V was shortened by 8 bases and J by 7 bases, with 15 bases between the two germline ends. Germline V CDR1 and CDR2: LNHNV, YYDKDF (reference sequence). The CDR3 covers 12 residues.

The V call is TRBV11-2, the J call TRBJ2-7, with D unresolved. V was clipped by 0 bases and J by 4 bases, with 13 bases between them. Per the germline V gene, CDR1 is SGHAT and CDR2 is FQNNGV. This CDR3 is 15 amino acids long. The CDR3 nucleotides are TGTGCCAGCAGCTTAGAGTTTCACAGCCTGTACGAGCAGTACTTC. Translating it yields CASSLEFHSLYEQYF.

This clonotype has only a few counts. This chain links TRBV18 with TRBJ1-6, with D possibly TRBD1 on 5 matching bases. CDR1 is KGHSH and CDR2 is LQKENI in the germline V gene. There are 15 residues in the CDR3. Trimming left V 5 bases short and J 7 bases short, with 15 bases between. The CDR3 loop is CASSIGTPDNSPLHF. The CDR3 nucleotides are TGTGCCAGCTCAATCGGGACCCCGGACAATTCACCCCTCCACTTT. The entire variable domain, with the rest obtained from reference TRBV18 and TRBJ1-6, is as follows: NAGVMQNPRHLVRRRGQEARLRCSPMKGHSHVYWYRQLPEEGLKFMVYLQKENIIDESGMPKERFSAEFPKEGPSILRIQQVVRGDSAAYFCASSIGTPDNSPLHFGNGTRLTVT.

This clonotype was counted ten times or more. The V call is TRBV12-3 or TRBV12-4, the J call TRBJ1-3; D is possibly TRBD1 (5 bases). This CDR3 has 14 amino acids. V was cut by 8 bases and J by 5 bases, with 16 bases left in between. The CDR3 spells CASALGPGRNTIYF. Written as DNA, the CDR3 is TGTGCCAGCGCCCTTGGTCCAGGGCGAAACACCATATATTTT.

This chain joins TRBV19 and TRBJ2-7; possible D gene TRBD2, 6 bases. Germline CDR1 reads LNHDA; CDR2 reads SQIVND (reference sequence). The CDR3 runs 14 residues. Trimming removed 3 bases at V and 7 bases at J, with 16 bases between. The CDR3 sequence: CASSINMAGREQYF. The CDR3 coding sequence is TGTGCCAGTAGTATCAATATGGCGGGACGAGAGCAGTACTTC.

This clonotype appeared a few times. The rearrangement joins TRBV7-8 to TRBJ2-3; D is uncertain. This CDR3 has 12 residues. Trimming removed 5 bases from V and 5 bases from J, with 8 bases in between. Per the germline V gene, CDR1 is SGHVS and CDR2 is FQNEAQ. DNA for the CDR3: TGTGCCAGCAGCGGCAAGGTAGATACGCAGTATTTT. It codes for CASSGKVDTQYF.

The rearrangement links TRBV5-1 to TRBJ2-2; no definite D call. Germline values: CDR1 SGHRS, CDR2 YFSETQ. The CDR3 consists of 14 residues. Trimming pared 1 base from V and 1 base from J, leaving 5 bases between. The CDR3, as DNA: TGCGCCAGCAGCTTGACCCGGAACACCGGGGAGCTGTTTTTT. Encoded protein: CASSLTRNTGELFF.